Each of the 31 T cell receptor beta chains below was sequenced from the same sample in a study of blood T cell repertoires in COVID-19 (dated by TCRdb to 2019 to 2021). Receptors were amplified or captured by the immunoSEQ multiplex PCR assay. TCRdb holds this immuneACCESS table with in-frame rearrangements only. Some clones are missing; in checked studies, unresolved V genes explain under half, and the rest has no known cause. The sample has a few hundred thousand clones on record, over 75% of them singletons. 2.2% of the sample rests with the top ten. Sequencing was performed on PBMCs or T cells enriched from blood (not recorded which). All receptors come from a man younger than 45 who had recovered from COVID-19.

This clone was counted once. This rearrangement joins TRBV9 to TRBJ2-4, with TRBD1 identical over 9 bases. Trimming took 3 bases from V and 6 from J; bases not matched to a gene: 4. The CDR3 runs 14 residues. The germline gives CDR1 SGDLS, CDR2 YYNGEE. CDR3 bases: TGTGCCAGCAGCGGATCGGACAGGGGAAACATTCAGTACTTC. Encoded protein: CASSGSDRGNIQYF.

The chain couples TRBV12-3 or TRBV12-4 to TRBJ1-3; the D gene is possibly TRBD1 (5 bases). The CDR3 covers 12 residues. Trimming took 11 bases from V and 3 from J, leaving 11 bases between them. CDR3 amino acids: CAVRVGGNTIYF. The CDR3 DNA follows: TGTGCCGTCAGGGTCGGTGGAAACACCATATATTTT.

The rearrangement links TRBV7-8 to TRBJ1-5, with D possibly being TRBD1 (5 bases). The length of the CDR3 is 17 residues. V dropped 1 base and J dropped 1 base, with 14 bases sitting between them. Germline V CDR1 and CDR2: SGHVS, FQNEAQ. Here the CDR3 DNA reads TGTGCCAGCAGCTTAGGGCCAGGGCTGCGGAGCAATCAGCCCCAGCATTTT. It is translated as CASSLGPGLRSNQPQHF.

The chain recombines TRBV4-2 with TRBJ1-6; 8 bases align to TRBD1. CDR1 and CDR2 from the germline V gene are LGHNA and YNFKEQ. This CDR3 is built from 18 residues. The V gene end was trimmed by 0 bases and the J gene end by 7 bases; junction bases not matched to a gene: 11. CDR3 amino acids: CASSQESVQGAKNSPLHF. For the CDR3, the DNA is TGTGCCAGCAGCCAAGAAAGCGTTCAGGGGGCGAAAAATTCACCCCTCCACTTT.

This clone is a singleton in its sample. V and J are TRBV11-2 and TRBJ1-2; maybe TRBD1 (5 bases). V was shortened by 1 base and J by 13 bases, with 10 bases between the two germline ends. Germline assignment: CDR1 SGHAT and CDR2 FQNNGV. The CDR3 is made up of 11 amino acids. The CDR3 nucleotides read TGTGCCAGCAGCTTAGGGGGACTAGGCACCTTC. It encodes CASSLGGLGTF.

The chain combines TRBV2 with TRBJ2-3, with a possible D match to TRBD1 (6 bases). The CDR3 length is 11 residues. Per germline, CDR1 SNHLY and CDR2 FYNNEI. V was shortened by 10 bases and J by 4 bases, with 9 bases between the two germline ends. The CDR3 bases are TGTGCCACCGGACAGTCAGATACGCAGTATTTT. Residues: CATGQSDTQYF.

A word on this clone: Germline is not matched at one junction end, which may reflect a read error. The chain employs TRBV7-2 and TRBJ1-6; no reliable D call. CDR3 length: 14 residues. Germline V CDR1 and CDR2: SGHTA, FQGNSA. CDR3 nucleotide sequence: TGTGCCAGCAGCTTAAGTCAGGATAACTCACCCCTCCACTTT. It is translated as CASSLSQDNSPLHF.

CDR3 bases: TGTGCCAGCAGCCAAGAATCGAAAGGGGTCTCACCCCTCCACTTT. Amino acid sequence: CASSQESKGVSPLHF. The V and J genes are TRBV4-2 and TRBJ1-6; maybe TRBD1 (5 bases). The germline gives CDR1 LGHNA, CDR2 YNFKEQ. The CDR3 consists of 15 residues. V gave up 0 bases and J gave up 10 bases, with 13 bases separating them.

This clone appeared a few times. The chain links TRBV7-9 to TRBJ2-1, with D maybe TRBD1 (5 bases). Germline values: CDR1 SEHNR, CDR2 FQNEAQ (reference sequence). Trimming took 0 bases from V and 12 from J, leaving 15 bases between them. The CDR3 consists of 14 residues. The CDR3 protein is CASSLAGAIGLQFF. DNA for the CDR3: TGTGCCAGCAGCTTAGCAGGGGCCATAGGATTGCAGTTCTTC.

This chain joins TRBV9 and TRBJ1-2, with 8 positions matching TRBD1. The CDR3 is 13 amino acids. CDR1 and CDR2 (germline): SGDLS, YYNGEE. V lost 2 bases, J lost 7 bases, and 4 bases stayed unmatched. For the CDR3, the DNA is TGTGCCAGCAGCGTCCAGGGGGCGAGTGGCTACACCTTC. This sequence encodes CASSVQGASGYTF.

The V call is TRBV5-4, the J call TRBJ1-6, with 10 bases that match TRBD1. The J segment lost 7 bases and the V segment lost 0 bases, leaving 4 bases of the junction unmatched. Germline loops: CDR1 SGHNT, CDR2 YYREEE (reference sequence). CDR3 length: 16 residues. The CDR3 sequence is CASSLEGQGQNSPLHF. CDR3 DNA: TGTGCCAGCAGCTTGGAGGGACAGGGGCAGAATTCACCCCTCCACTTT.

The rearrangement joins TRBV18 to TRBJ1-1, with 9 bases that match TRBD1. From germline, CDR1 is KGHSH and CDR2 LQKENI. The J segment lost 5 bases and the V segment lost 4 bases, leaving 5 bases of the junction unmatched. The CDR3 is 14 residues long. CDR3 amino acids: CASSQGQGRTEAFF. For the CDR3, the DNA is TGTGCCAGCTCACAAGGACAGGGGAGGACTGAAGCTTTCTTT.

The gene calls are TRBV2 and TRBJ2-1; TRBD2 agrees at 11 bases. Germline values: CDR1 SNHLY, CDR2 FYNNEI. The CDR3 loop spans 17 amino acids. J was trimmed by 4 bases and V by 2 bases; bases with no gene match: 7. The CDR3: CASSESLAGGLYNEQFF. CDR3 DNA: TGTGCCAGCAGTGAAAGCCTAGCGGGGGGCCTATACAATGAGCAGTTCTTC.

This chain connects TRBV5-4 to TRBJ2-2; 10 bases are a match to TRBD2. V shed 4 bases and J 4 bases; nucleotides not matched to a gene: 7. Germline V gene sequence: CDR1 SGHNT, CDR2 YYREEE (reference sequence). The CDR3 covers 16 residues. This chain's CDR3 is CASSPGTSEITGELFF. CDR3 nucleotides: TGTGCCAGCAGCCCGGGGACTAGCGAGATCACCGGGGAGCTGTTTTTT.

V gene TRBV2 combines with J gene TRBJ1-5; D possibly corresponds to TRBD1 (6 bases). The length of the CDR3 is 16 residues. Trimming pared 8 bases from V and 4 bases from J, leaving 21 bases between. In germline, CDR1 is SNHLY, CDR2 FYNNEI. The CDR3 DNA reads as TGTGCCAGCGGCGAGGACAGTCGCTACGTTAATCAGCCCCAGCATTTT. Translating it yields CASGEDSRYVNQPQHF. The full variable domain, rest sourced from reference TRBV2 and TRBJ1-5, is EPEVTQTPSHQVTQMGQEVILRCVPISNHLYFYWYRQILGQKVEFLVSFYNNEISEKSEIFDDQFSVERPDGSNFTLKIRSTKLEDSAMYFCASGEDSRYVNQPQHFGDGTRLSIL.

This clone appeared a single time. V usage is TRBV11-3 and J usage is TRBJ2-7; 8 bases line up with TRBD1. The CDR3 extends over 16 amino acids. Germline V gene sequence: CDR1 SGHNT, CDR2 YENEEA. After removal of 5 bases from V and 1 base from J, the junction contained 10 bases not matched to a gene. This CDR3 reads CASSPRNRGISYEQYF. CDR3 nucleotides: TGTGCCAGCAGCCCACGTAACAGGGGGATATCCTACGAGCAGTACTTC. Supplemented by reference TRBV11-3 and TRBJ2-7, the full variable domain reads EAGVVQSPRYKIIEKKQPVAFWCNPISGHNTLYWYLQNLGQGPELLIRYENEEAVDDSQLPKDRFSAERLKGVDSTLKIQPAELGDSAVYLCASSPRNRGISYEQYFGPGTRLTVT.

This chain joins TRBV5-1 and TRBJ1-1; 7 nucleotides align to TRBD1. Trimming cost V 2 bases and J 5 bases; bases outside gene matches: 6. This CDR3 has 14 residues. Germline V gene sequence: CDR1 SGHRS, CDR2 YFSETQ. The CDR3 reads CASSFATGETEAFF. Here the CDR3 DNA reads TGCGCCAGCAGCTTTGCAACAGGGGAGACTGAAGCTTTCTTT.

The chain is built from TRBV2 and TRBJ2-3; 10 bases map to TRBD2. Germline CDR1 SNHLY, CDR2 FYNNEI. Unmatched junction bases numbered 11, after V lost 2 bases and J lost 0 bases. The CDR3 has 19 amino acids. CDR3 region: CASSEIWASGGMSTDTQYF. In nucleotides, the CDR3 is TGTGCCAGCAGTGAAATTTGGGCTAGCGGGGGAATGAGCACAGATACGCAGTATTTT.

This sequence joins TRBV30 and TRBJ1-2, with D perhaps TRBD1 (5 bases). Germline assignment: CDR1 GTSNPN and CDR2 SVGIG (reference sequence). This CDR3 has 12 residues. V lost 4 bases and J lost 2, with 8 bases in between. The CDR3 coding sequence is TGTGCCTGGAATCAGGGCAACTATGGCTACACCTTC. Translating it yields CAWNQGNYGYTF.

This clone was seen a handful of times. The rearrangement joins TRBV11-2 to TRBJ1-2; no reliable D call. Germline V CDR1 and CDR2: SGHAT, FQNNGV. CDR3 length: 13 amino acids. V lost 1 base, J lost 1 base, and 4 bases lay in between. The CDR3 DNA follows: TGTGCCAGCAGCTTAGTAATTAACTATGGCTACACCTTC. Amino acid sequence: CASSLVINYGYTF. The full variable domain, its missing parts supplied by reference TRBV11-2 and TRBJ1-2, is EAGVAQSPRYKIIEKRQSVAFWCNPISGHATLYWYQQILGQGPKLLIQFQNNGVVDDSQLPKDRFSAERLKGVDSTLKIQPAKLEDSAVYLCASSLVINYGYTFGSGTRLTVV.

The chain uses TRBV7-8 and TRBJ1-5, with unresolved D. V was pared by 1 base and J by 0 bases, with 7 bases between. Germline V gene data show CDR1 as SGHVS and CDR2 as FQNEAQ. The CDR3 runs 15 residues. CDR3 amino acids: CASSLVTSSNQPQHF. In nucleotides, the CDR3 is TGTGCCAGCAGCTTAGTGACATCTAGCAATCAGCCCCAGCATTTT.

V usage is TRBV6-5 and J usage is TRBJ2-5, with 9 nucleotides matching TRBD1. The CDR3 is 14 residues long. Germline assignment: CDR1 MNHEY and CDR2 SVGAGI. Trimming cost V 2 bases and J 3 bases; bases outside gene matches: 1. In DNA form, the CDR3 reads TGTGCCAGCAGTTACAGGACAGGGGAAGAGACCCAGTACTTC. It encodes CASSYRTGEETQYF.

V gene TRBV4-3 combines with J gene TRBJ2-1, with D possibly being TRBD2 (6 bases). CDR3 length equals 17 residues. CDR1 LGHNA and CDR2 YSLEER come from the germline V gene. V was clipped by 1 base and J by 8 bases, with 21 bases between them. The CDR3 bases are TGCGCCAGCAGCCAAGGAGTAGGGAGACTAGGACTCTATGAGCAGTTCTTC. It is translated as CASSQGVGRLGLYEQFF.

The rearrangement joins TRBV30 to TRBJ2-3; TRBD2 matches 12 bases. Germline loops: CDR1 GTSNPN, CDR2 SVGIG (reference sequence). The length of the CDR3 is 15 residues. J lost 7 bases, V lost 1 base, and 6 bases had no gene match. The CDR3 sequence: CAWSGLAGAVHTQYF. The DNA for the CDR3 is TGTGCCTGGAGTGGACTAGCGGGGGCGGTTCATACGCAGTATTTT.

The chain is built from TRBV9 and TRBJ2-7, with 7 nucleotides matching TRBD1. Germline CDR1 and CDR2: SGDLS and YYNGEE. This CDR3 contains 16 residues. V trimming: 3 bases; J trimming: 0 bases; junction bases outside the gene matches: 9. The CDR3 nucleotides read TGTGCCAGCAGCGCCTCCTCCGGGACAGCCTCCTACGAGCAGTACTTC. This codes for CASSASSGTASYEQYF. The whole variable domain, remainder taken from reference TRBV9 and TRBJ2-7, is DSGVTQTPKHLITATGQRVTLRCSPRSGDLSVYWYQQSLDQGLQFLIQYYNGEERAKGNILERFSAQQFPDLHSELNLSSLELGDSALYFCASSASSGTASYEQYFGPGTRLTVT.

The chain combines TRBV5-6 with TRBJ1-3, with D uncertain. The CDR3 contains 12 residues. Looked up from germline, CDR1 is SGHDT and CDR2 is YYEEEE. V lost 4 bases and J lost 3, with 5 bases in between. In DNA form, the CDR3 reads TGTGCCAGCAGCCGTCTTGGAAACACCATATATTTT. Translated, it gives CASSRLGNTIYF.

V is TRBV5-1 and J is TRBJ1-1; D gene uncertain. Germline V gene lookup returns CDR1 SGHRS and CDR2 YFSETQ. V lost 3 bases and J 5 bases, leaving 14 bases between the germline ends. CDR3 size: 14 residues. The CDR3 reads CASSYSSPGTEAFF. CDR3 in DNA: TGCGCCAGCAGCTACTCCTCTCCGGGGACTGAAGCTTTCTTT.

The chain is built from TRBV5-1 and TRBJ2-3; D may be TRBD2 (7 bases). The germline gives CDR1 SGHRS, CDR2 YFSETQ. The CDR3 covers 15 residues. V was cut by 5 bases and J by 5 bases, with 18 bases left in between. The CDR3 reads CASRPGRGAVDTQYF. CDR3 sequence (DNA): TGCGCCAGCAGACCCGGACGGGGGGCCGTAGATACGCAGTATTTT.

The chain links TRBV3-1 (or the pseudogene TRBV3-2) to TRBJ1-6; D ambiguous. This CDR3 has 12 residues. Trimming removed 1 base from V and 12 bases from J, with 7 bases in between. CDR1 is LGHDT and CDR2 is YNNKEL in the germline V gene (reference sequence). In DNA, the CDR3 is TGTGCCAGCAGCCAAGGCGAGCAACCCCTCCACTTT. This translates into CASSQGEQPLHF.

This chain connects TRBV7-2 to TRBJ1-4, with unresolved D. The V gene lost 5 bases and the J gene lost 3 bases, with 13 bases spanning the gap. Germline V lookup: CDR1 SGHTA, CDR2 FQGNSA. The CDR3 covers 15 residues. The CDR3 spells CASSPREGPNEKLFF. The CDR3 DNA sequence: TGTGCCAGCAGCCCGCGGGAGGGTCCTAATGAAAAACTGTTTTTT. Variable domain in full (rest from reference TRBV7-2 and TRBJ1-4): GAGVSQSPSNKVTEKGKDVELRCDPISGHTALYWYRQSLGQGLEFLIYFQGNSAPDKSGLPSDRFSAERTGGSVSTLTIQRTQQEDSAVYLCASSPREGPNEKLFFGSGTQLSVL.

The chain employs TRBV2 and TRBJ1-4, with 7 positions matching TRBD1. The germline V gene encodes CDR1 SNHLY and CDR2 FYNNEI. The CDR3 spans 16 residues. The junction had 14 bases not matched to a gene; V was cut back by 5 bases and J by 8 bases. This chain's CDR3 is CASSRDRAQLYEKLFF. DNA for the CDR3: TGTGCCAGCAGTCGCGACAGGGCTCAGCTATACGAAAAACTGTTTTTT.